This entry lists 15 T cell receptor beta chains sequenced from one sample in a study of shared clonotypes between healthy human individuals. The repertoire was sequenced with immunoSEQ multiplex PCR; TCRdb's copy has only in-frame clones and lacks some. In the table there are millions of clones, more than 80% of which are singletons. The sequenced material came from naive CD4+ T cells sorted from blood. Subset noted: CD45RA+ positively selected. The receptors derive from a man between 18 and 35 years old in good health.

The CDR3: CAWGRGSSIDTQYF. The CDR3, as DNA: TGTGCCTGGGGGCGGGGGTCCTCCATCGATACGCAGTATTTT. The V gene is TRBV30, the J gene TRBJ2-3; 7 positions agree with TRBD2. CDR1 is GTSNPN, CDR2 SVGIG, per germline (reference sequence). Germline trimming cut 5 bases from V and 6 bases from J; bases unmatched to any gene: 11. CDR3 length: 14 residues.

The chain is built from TRBV30 and TRBJ1-5; TRBD1 matches 8 bases. V trimming: 7 bases; J trimming: 5 bases; junction bases outside the gene matches: 7. This CDR3 is 13 amino acids long. Germline V gene lookup returns CDR1 GTSNPN and CDR2 SVGIG (reference sequence). The CDR3 sequence: CASSTGGDQPQHF. CDR3 DNA sequence: TGTGCCTCCTCCACAGGGGGGGATCAGCCCCAGCATTTT. The whole variable domain, filled in from reference TRBV30 and TRBJ1-5, reads SQTIHQWPATLVQPVGSPLSLECTVEGTSNPNLYWYRQAAGRGLQLLFYSVGIGQISSEVPQNLSASRPQDRQFILSSKKLLLSDSGFYLCASSTGGDQPQHFGDGTRLSIL.

The chain links TRBV27 to TRBJ2-7; 10 bases align to TRBD1. Germline lookup yields CDR1 MNHEY and CDR2 SMNVEV (reference sequence). CDR3 length equals 15 residues. V lost 5 bases to trimming and J lost 3 bases; unmatched junction nucleotides: 7. The CDR3 bases are TGTGCCAGCAGTGCCTCGACAGGGGGCGTCTACGAGCAGTACTTC. Its protein is CASSASTGGVYEQYF.

The chain employs TRBV14 and TRBJ2-1, with a weak D call TRBD1 (6 bases). CDR3 size: 19 residues. Germline values: CDR1 SGHDN, CDR2 FVKESK. Deletions cut 0 bases from V and 5 bases from J, with 23 bases between. The CDR3 loop reads CASSQDAQGGPGLNNEQFF. In DNA form, the CDR3 reads TGTGCCAGCAGCCAAGACGCCCAAGGGGGTCCAGGCTTAAACAATGAGCAGTTCTTC.

CDR3 sequence: CASSVGFADTQYF. The CDR3 DNA follows: TGCGCCAGCAGTGTTGGGTTTGCAGATACGCAGTATTTT. This chain connects TRBV10-1 to TRBJ2-3; no reliable D call. The CDR3 is 13 residues long. Per the germline V gene, CDR1 is WNHNN and CDR2 is SYGVQD (reference sequence). The V end was cut by 4 bases, the J end by 4 bases, with 9 bases between.

The chain combines TRBV2 with TRBJ2-2; 8 bases are shared with TRBD1. In germline, CDR1 is SNHLY, CDR2 FYNNEI. V lost 8 bases to trimming and J lost 8 bases; unmatched junction nucleotides: 10. This CDR3 is built from 14 residues. DNA for the CDR3: TGTGCCAGCTGCCCCGACAGGGGTTCAGGGGAGCTGTTTTTT. It codes for CASCPDRGSGELFF.

This chain links TRBV28 with TRBJ1-2; D is perhaps TRBD1 (5 bases). Germline CDR1 MDHEN, CDR2 SYDVKM. The CDR3 loop spans 12 amino acids. Trimming shortened V by 3 bases and J by 8 bases, and 10 bases separated the two germline ends. The CDR3, as DNA: TGTGCCAGCAGTTTTGTTCCAGGGGGCTACACCTTC. Its protein product is CASSFVPGGYTF.

A note on this clone: This same CDR3 is encoded by further DNA sequences in the sample. The gene calls are TRBV28 and TRBJ2-7; D remains ambiguous. CDR1 is MDHEN and CDR2 is SYDVKM in the germline V gene. V was trimmed by 2 bases and J by 3 bases, leaving 2 bases between them. This CDR3 is built from 11 residues. DNA of the CDR3: TGTGCCAGCAGTTTACTCTACGAGCAGTACTTC. Encoded protein: CASSLLYEQYF.

V and J are TRBV5-8 and TRBJ1-5, with D perhaps matching TRBD1 (6 bases). V was pared by 7 bases and J by 9 bases, with 20 bases between. The CDR3 contains 14 residues. Per germline, CDR1 SGHTS and CDR2 YDEGEE. The CDR3: CASGVGQTLTPQHF. Written as DNA, the CDR3 is TGTGCCAGCGGAGTAGGACAGACGTTAACGCCCCAGCATTTT.

J is TRBJ1-1 and V is TRBV6-6, with D hard to call. V gave up 0 bases and J gave up 1 base, with 12 bases separating them. Per the germline V gene, CDR1 is MNHNY and CDR2 is SVGAGI (reference sequence). This CDR3 region has 16 residues. The CDR3 nucleotides read TGTGCCAGCAGTTACTCGATATTTGGGGAGAACACTGAAGCTTTCTTT. This translates into CASSYSIFGENTEAFF.

This clone was seen only a few times. The CDR3 DNA follows: TGTGCCTCCTCCTCACAGGGGATGAACACTGAAGCTTTCTTT. Protein sequence: CASSSQGMNTEAFF. The rearrangement joins TRBV30 to TRBJ1-1, with 7 positions matching TRBD1. Germline CDR1 GTSNPN, CDR2 SVGIG (reference sequence). This CDR3 has 14 amino acids. V shed 7 bases, J shed 0 bases, and the junction held 8 bases outside the gene matches.

The chain joins TRBV7-9 to TRBJ2-1, with TRBD1 matching 9 bases. Germline trimming cut 5 bases from V and 2 bases from J; bases unmatched to any gene: 7. Germline CDR1 is SEHNR and CDR2 is FQNEAQ (reference sequence). This CDR3 contains 16 residues. In nucleotides, the CDR3 is TGTGCCAGCAGCCAAGGACAGGGGTTTACCTACAATGAGCAGTTCTTC. It is translated as CASSQGQGFTYNEQFF.

The chain employs TRBV7-2 and TRBJ1-3; D gene uncertain. V dropped 5 bases and J dropped 0 bases, with 20 bases sitting between them. CDR1 is SGHTA, CDR2 FQGNSA, per germline. The CDR3 totals 18 residues. This CDR3 reads CASSQLVLSLSSGNTIYF. CDR3 bases: TGTGCCAGCAGCCAGTTGGTATTGAGTCTGAGCTCTGGAAACACCATATATTTT. Full variable domain (missing parts from reference TRBV7-2 and TRBJ1-3): GAGVSQSPSNKVTEKGKDVELRCDPISGHTALYWYRQSLGQGLEFLIYFQGNSAPDKSGLPSDRFSAERTGGSVSTLTIQRTQQEDSAVYLCASSQLVLSLSSGNTIYFGEGSWLTVV.

This clone was recorded only once. V is TRBV5-1 and J is TRBJ2-2; D is unclear. Germline V gene data show CDR1 as SGHRS and CDR2 as YFSETQ. Deletions cut 1 base from V and 4 bases from J, with 17 bases between. This CDR3 is 17 amino acids long. CDR3 protein: CASSLSPPSGGTGELFF. The CDR3 nucleotides read TGCGCCAGCAGCTTGAGCCCCCCCTCGGGTGGCACCGGGGAGCTGTTTTTT.

The V call is TRBV10-1, the J call TRBJ2-1, with 8 bases that match TRBD2. The CDR3 spans 16 residues. The trim removed 0 bases at V and 14 bases at J, leaving 15 bases unmatched. Germline CDR1 and CDR2: WNHNN and SYGVQD (reference sequence). The CDR3 sequence is CASSESRGAGDDRKFF. The CDR3 DNA reads TGCGCCAGCAGTGAGTCGAGGGGAGCGGGAGACGACCGGAAGTTCTTC.